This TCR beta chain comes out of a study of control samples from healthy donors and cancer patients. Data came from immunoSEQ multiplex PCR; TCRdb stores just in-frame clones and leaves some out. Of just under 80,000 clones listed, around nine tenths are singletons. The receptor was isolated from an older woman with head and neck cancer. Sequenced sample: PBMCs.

CDR3 residues: CASSVAGLAGGSYNEQFF. The CDR3 DNA sequence: TGTGCCAGCAGCGTAGCTGGACTAGCGGGAGGCTCCTACAATGAGCAGTTCTTC. This rearrangement joins TRBV9 to TRBJ2-1, with 14 bases identical to TRBD2. The junction had 2 bases not matched to a gene; V was cut back by 0 bases and J by 0 bases. Germline-derived CDR1 and CDR2 are SGDLS and YYNGEE. This CDR3 comprises 18 residues.